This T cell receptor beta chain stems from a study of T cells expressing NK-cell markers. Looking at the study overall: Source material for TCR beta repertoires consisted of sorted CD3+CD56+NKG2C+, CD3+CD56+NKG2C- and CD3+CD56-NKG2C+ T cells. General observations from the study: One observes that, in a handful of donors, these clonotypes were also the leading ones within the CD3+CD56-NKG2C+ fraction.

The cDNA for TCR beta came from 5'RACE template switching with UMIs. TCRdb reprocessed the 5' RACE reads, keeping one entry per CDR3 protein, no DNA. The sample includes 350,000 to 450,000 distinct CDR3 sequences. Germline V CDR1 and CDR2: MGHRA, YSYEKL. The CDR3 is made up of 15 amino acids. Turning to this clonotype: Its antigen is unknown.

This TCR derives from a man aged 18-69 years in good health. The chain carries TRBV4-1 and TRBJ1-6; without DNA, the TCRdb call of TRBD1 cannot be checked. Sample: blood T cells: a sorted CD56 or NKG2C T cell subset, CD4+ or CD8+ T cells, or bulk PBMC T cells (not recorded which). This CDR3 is CASSQDRVFNSPLHF.